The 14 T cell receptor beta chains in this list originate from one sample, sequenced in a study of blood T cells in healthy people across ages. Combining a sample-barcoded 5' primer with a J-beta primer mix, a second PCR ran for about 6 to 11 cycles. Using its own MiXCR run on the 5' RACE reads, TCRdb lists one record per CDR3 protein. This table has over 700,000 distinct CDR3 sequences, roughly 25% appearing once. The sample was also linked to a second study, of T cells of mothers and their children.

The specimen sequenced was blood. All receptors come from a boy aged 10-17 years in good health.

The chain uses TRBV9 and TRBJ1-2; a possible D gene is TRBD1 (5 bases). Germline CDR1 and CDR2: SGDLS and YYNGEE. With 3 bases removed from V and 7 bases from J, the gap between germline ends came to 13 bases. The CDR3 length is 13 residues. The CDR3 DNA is TGTGCCAGCAGCGGGGACCGTGGAGGTGGCTACACCTTC. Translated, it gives CASSGDRGGGYTF.

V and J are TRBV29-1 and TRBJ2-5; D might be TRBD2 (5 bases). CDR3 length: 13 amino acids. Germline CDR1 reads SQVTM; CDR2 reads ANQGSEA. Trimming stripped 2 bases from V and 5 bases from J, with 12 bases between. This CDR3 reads CSVESTRRETQYF. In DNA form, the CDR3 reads TGCAGCGTTGAATCCACTAGGAGGGAGACCCAGTACTTC. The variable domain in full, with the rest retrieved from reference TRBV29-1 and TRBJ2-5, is SAVISQKPSRDICQRGTSLTIQCQVDSQVTMMFWYRQQPGQSLTLIATANQGSEATYESGFVIDKFPISRPNLTFSTLTVSNMSPEDSSIYLCSVESTRRETQYFGPGTRLLVL.

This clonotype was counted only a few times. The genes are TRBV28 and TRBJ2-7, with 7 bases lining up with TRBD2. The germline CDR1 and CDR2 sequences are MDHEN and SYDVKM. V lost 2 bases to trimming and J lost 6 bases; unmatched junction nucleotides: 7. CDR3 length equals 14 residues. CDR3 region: CASSLASGRSEQYF. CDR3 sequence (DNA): TGTGCCAGCAGTTTAGCTAGCGGCCGGAGCGAGCAGTACTTC.

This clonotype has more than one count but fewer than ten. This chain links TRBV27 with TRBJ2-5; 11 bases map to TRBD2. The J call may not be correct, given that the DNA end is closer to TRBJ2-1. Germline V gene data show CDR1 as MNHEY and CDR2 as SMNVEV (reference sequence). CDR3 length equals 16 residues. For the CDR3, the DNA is TGTGCCAGCAGTTTAGGGCCTAGCGGGGGGTCCTGGGAGCAGTTCTTC. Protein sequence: CASSLGPSGGSWEQFF.

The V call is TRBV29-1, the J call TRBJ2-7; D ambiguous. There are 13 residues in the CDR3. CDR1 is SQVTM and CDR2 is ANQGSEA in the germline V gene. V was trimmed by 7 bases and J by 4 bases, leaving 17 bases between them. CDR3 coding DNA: TGCAGCGCCCTGCTCGGAGCCGGGTACGAGCAGTACTTC. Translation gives CSALLGAGYEQYF.

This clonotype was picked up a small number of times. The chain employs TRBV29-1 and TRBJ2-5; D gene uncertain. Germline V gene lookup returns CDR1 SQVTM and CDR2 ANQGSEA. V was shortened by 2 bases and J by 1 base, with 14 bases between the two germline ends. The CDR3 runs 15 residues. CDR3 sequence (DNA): TGCAGCGTTGAATCGACTGGGGTGTCCCAAGAGACCCAGTACTTC. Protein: CSVESTGVSQETQYF.

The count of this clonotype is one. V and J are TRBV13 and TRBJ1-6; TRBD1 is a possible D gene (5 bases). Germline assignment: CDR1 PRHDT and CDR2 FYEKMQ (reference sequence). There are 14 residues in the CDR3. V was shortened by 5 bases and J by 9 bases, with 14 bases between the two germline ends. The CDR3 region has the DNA TGTGCCAGCAGCGTCTACCAGGGAGGTTCACCCCTCCACTTT. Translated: CASSVYQGGSPLHF.

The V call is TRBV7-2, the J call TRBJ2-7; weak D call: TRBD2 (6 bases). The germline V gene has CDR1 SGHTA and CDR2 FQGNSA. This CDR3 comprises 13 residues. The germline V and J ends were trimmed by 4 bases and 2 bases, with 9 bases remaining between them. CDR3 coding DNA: TGTGCCAGCAGCTCCGAGCGGGCCTACGAGCAGTACTTC. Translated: CASSSERAYEQYF. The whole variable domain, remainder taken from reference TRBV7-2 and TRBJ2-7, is GAGVSQSPSNKVTEKGKDVELRCDPISGHTALYWYRQSLGQGLEFLIYFQGNSAPDKSGLPSDRFSAERTGGSVSTLTIQRTQQEDSAVYLCASSSERAYEQYFGPGTRLTVT.

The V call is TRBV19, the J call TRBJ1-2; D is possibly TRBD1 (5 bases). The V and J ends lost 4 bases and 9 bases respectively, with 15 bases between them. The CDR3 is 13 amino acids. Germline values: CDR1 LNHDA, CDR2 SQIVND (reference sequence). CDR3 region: CASSTTGLWSYTF. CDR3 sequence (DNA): TGTGCCAGTAGTACAACAGGCCTATGGAGCTACACCTTC.

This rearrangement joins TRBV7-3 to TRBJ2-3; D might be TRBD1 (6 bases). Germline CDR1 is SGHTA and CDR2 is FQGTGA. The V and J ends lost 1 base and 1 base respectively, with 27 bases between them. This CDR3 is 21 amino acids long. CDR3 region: CASSLKPLQGLGLIGTDTQYF. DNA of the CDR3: TGTGCCAGCAGCTTAAAACCTCTACAGGGTCTAGGGTTGATAGGCACAGATACGCAGTATTTT.

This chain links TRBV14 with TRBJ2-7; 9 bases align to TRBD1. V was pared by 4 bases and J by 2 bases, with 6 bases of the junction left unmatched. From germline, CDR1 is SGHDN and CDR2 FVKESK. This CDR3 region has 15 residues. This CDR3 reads CASSPIQGATYEQYF. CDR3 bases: TGTGCCAGCAGCCCGATACAGGGGGCCACCTACGAGCAGTACTTC.

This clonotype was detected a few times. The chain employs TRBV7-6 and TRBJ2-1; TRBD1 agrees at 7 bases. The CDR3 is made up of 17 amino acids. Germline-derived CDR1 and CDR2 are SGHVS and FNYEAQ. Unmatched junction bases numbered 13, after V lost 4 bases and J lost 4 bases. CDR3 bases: TGTGCCAGCAGCTCGAACCCCGGGACAGCGAATTACAATGAGCAGTTCTTC. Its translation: CASSSNPGTANYNEQFF.

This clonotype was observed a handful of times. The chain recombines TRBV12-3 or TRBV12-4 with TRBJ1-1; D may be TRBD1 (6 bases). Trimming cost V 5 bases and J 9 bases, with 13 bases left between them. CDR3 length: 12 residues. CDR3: CASSPRGAKAFF. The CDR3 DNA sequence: TGTGCCAGCAGTCCGAGGGGGGCGAAAGCTTTCTTT.

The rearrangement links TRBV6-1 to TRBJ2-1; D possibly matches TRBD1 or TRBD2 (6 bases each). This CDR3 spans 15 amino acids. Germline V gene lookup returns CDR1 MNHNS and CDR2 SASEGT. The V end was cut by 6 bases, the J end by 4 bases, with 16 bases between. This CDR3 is CASSLTGTPYNEQFF. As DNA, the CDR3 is TGTGCCAGCAGCCTCACAGGGACTCCTTACAATGAGCAGTTCTTC.